A single sample gave rise to the 30 T cell receptor beta chains below, sequenced in a study of T cell responses to AZD1222 COVID-19 vaccine. The protocol was immunoSEQ multiplex PCR, while the TCRdb copy is restricted to in-frame clones and leaves out a portion. The table includes 100,000 to 150,000 clones, 92% detected once. The material sequenced was peripheral blood, taken on day 0 of AZD1222 vaccination. All receptors come from an adult in good health.

This clone was counted once. This CDR3 is CASSTRGMNTEAFF. In DNA form, the CDR3 reads TGTGCCAGCAGCACACGGGGGATGAACACTGAAGCTTTCTTT. V and J are TRBV21-1 and TRBJ1-1. TRBV21-1 is recorded as a pseudogene. The CDR3 loop spans 14 amino acids.

The chain links TRBV19 to TRBJ2-7; TRBD1 matches 7 bases. The CDR3 spans 14 residues. Trimming took 5 bases from V and 6 from J; bases not matched to a gene: 10. Germline V gene data show CDR1 as LNHDA and CDR2 as SQIVND (reference sequence). CDR3 sequence: CASSATGVPFEQYF. The CDR3, as DNA: TGTGCCAGTAGTGCTACAGGGGTCCCCTTCGAGCAGTACTTC.

V gene TRBV7-6 combines with J gene TRBJ1-3; no firm D call. Germline assignment: CDR1 SGHVS and CDR2 FNYEAQ. The CDR3 spans 17 residues. With 1 base removed from V and 2 bases from J, the gap between germline ends came to 15 bases. CDR3 in amino acids: CASSLESGNGAGNTIYF. The CDR3 bases are TGTGCCAGCAGCTTAGAATCGGGGAACGGGGCTGGAAACACCATATATTTT.

This clone was recorded once. The chain recombines TRBV12-3 or TRBV12-4 with TRBJ1-3, with D perhaps matching TRBD1 (6 bases). This CDR3 comprises 11 residues. V lost 7 bases and J 8 bases, leaving 9 bases between the germline ends. The CDR3 spells CASKGGHTIYF. DNA for the CDR3: TGTGCCAGCAAGGGGGGTCACACCATATATTTT.

The rearrangement links TRBV9 to TRBJ2-1, with D perhaps given as TRBD1 or TRBD2 (5 bases each). Trimming took off 5 bases at V and 1 base at J, with 13 bases between the two ends. Germline CDR1 reads SGDLS; CDR2 reads YYNGEE. The CDR3 consists of 15 residues. CDR3 protein: CASSRGRISYNEQFF. The CDR3 coding sequence is TGTGCCAGCAGTCGGGGACGGATATCCTACAATGAGCAGTTCTTC.

This chain links TRBV4-1 with TRBJ1-5, with a tentative D call TRBD1 (5 bases). CDR1 is MGHRA and CDR2 is YSYEKL in the germline V gene. This CDR3 spans 15 amino acids. The V end was cut by 0 bases, the J end by 4 bases, with 10 bases between. In DNA, the CDR3 is TGCGCCAGCAGCCAAGAGGGCCGGGGGAATCAGCCCCAGCATTTT. This translates into CASSQEGRGNQPQHF.

J is TRBJ2-6 and V is TRBV7-8; TRBD1 might be the D (6 bases). V dropped 0 bases and J dropped 2 bases, with 20 bases sitting between them. There are 20 residues in the CDR3. The germline V gene has CDR1 SGHVS and CDR2 FQNEAQ. The CDR3: CASSLALGSGTRTGANVLTF. The CDR3 nucleotides are TGTGCCAGCAGCTTAGCGCTGGGCTCAGGGACAAGGACTGGGGCCAACGTCCTGACTTTC.

The rearrangement uses TRBV7-3 and TRBJ2-1; maybe TRBD1 (5 bases). The germline gives CDR1 SGHTA, CDR2 FQGTGA. The CDR3 has 15 residues. Trimming removed 2 bases at V and 6 bases at J, with 14 bases between. CDR3 coding DNA: TGTGCCAGCAGCTTATTTGGTCTAAGGGGCAATGAGCAGTTCTTC. This gives the protein CASSLFGLRGNEQFF.

The chain uses TRBV30 and TRBJ1-3; tentative D call: TRBD1 (6 bases). Trimming pared 3 bases from V and 1 base from J, leaving 10 bases between. This CDR3 is 14 amino acids long. Looked up from germline, CDR1 is GTSNPN and CDR2 is SVGIG (reference sequence). This CDR3 reads CAWSWGASGNTIYF. DNA of the CDR3: TGTGCCTGGAGCTGGGGGGCGTCTGGAAACACCATATATTTT.

The gene calls are TRBV10-1 and TRBJ2-7; D might be TRBD1 (5 bases). The V gene lost 3 bases and the J gene lost 2 bases, with 14 bases spanning the gap. The CDR3 totals 15 residues. CDR1 is WNHNN, CDR2 SYGVQD, per germline (reference sequence). CDR3 in DNA: TGCGCCAGCAGTGAACTGACTTGGGGCCCCTACGAGCAGTACTTC. Its translation: CASSELTWGPYEQYF.

The J gene is TRBJ1-6, the V gene TRBV6-1; no firm D call. V was shortened by 3 bases and J by 8 bases, with 14 bases between the two germline ends. The CDR3 contains 15 residues. Germline lookup yields CDR1 MNHNS and CDR2 SASEGT. CDR3 DNA: TGTGCCAGCAGTGACAAGGGAGGTTGGGATTCACCCCTCCACTTT. Amino acids: CASSDKGGWDSPLHF.

The DNA of the CDR3 is TGTGCCAGCAGGGGACCACCTTCTGGAAACACCATATATTTT. Its protein product is CASRGPPSGNTIYF. This chain uses TRBV6-5 with TRBJ1-3; D possibly corresponds to TRBD1 (5 bases). This CDR3 comprises 14 residues. CDR1 is MNHEY and CDR2 is SVGAGI in the germline V gene. V dropped 6 bases and J dropped 1 base, with 10 bases sitting between them.

This rearrangement joins TRBV11-2 to TRBJ1-1; the match to TRBD1 covers 10 bases. Germline CDR1 and CDR2: SGHAT and FQNNGV. CDR3 size: 16 residues. The V and J ends lost 5 bases and 6 bases, in that order; junction bases with no gene match: 12. The CDR3, as DNA: TGTGCCAGCAGCCCGACAAGGGACAGGGGAAAGCCTGAAGCTTTCTTT. Translating it yields CASSPTRDRGKPEAFF.

V gene TRBV24-1 combines with J gene TRBJ2-2, with TRBD1 identical over 9 bases. Germline assignment: CDR1 KGHDR and CDR2 SFDVKD. The CDR3 is 15 amino acids. J was trimmed by 4 bases and V by 4 bases; bases with no gene match: 3. CDR3 loop: CATSEGGQGTGELFF. The CDR3 coding sequence is TGTGCCACCAGTGAGGGGGGACAGGGCACCGGGGAGCTGTTTTTT.

As for this clone: Other DNA sequences from this sample encode an identical CDR3 as well. The CDR3: CSARTYEQYF. The CDR3 nucleotides read TGCAGTGCTAGAACATACGAGCAGTACTTC. V and J are TRBV20-1 and TRBJ2-7; D gene unclear. The V end lost 2 bases, the J end lost 4 bases, and 3 bases lay between the germline ends. Germline V CDR1 and CDR2: DFQATT, SNEGSKA (reference sequence). The CDR3 loop spans 10 amino acids.

The chain couples TRBV5-4 to TRBJ1-2, with D unresolved. The CDR3 is 13 residues long. Per the germline V gene, CDR1 is SGHNT and CDR2 is YYREEE (reference sequence). V lost 0 bases and J 7 bases, leaving 10 bases between the germline ends. The DNA of the CDR3 is TGTGCCAGCAGCTTGGCCAAGCAAACTGGCTACACCTTC. It is translated as CASSLAKQTGYTF.

The rearrangement uses TRBV19 and TRBJ2-2; 8 nucleotides align to TRBD1. The trim removed 3 bases at V and 2 bases at J, leaving 5 bases unmatched. Looked up from germline, CDR1 is LNHDA and CDR2 is SQIVND (reference sequence). The CDR3 is 16 amino acids. The CDR3 loop is CASSIGTGHNTGELFF. In nucleotides, the CDR3 is TGTGCCAGTAGTATTGGGACAGGACACAACACCGGGGAGCTGTTTTTT.

The V call is TRBV11-3, the J call TRBJ2-1; TRBD2 might be the D (5 bases). Germline V lookup: CDR1 SGHNT, CDR2 YENEEA. V shed 3 bases and J shed 5 bases, with 8 bases lying between them. This CDR3 has 13 amino acids. DNA of the CDR3: TGTGCCAGCAGCTTCGACGGGAACAATGAGCAGTTCTTC. It specifies CASSFDGNNEQFF.

The chain couples TRBV2 to TRBJ1-6; tentative D call: TRBD1 (6 bases). The CDR3 is made up of 15 amino acids. From germline, CDR1 is SNHLY and CDR2 FYNNEI. V lost 2 bases, J lost 6 bases, and 11 bases lay in between. CDR3 nucleotides: TGTGCCAGCAGTGAAACGGGACAACCTAATTCACCCCTCCACTTT. It is translated as CASSETGQPNSPLHF.

The chain employs TRBV28 and TRBJ1-2; D remains ambiguous. CDR3 length: 11 residues. Germline loops: CDR1 MDHEN, CDR2 SYDVKM. With 5 bases removed from V and 8 bases from J, the gap between germline ends came to 9 bases. CDR3 protein: CASSRPPGYTF. CDR3 nucleotide sequence: TGTGCCAGCAGTCGACCCCCGGGCTACACCTTC.

This clone showed up just once. The V gene is TRBV13, the J gene TRBJ1-2; D remains unclear. CDR3 length equals 13 residues. Germline V gene sequence: CDR1 PRHDT, CDR2 FYEKMQ (reference sequence). Trimming stripped 0 bases from V and 6 bases from J, with 8 bases between. Written as DNA, the CDR3 is TGTGCCAGCAGCTTAGGGCTGGAGGATGGCTACACCTTC. Translated: CASSLGLEDGYTF.

This clone was recorded once. The chain uses TRBV19 and TRBJ2-2; D remains unclear. This CDR3 is 18 amino acids long. V was shortened by 6 bases and J by 0 bases, with 20 bases between the two germline ends. In germline, CDR1 is LNHDA, CDR2 SQIVND (reference sequence). The CDR3 nucleotides are TGTGCCAGTAGAAGGAAGTACCTGGAACGTACGAACACCGGGGAGCTGTTTTTT. Its translation: CASRRKYLERTNTGELFF.

This clone has only a few counts. The chain combines TRBV6-5 with TRBJ1-2, with TRBD1 as a possible D gene (5 bases). The germline CDR1 and CDR2 sequences are MNHEY and SVGAGI. The CDR3 loop spans 11 amino acids. Trimming took off 5 bases at V and 8 bases at J, with 9 bases between the two ends. This chain's CDR3 is CASSQTGGYTF. The CDR3 DNA is TGTGCCAGCAGTCAAACAGGAGGCTACACCTTC.

This chain connects TRBV7-9 to TRBJ2-7, with D maybe TRBD1 (6 bases). This CDR3 region has 15 residues. The V end was cut by 3 bases, the J end by 2 bases, with 14 bases between. Germline assignment: CDR1 SEHNR and CDR2 FQNEAQ (reference sequence). The CDR3 loop reads CASSFFMGTTYEQYF. CDR3 coding DNA: TGTGCCAGCAGCTTTTTTATGGGGACAACCTACGAGCAGTACTTC.

The chain recombines TRBV11-3 with TRBJ2-7; perhaps D is TRBD1 or TRBD2 (5 bases each). V was trimmed by 4 bases and J by 3 bases, leaving 10 bases between them. Germline V lookup: CDR1 SGHNT, CDR2 YENEEA. This CDR3 contains 13 residues. In DNA, the CDR3 is TGTGCCAGCAGCTCTTCAGGGAGCTACGAGCAGTACTTC. Protein sequence: CASSSSGSYEQYF. Drawing the rest from reference TRBV11-3 and TRBJ2-7, the complete variable domain is EAGVVQSPRYKIIEKKQPVAFWCNPISGHNTLYWYLQNLGQGPELLIRYENEEAVDDSQLPKDRFSAERLKGVDSTLKIQPAELGDSAVYLCASSSSGSYEQYFGPGTRLTVT.

The genes are TRBV4-1 and TRBJ1-4; weak D call: TRBD1 (5 bases). This CDR3 spans 20 amino acids. CDR1 and CDR2 from the germline V gene are MGHRA and YSYEKL. V shed 5 bases and J shed 3 bases, with 28 bases lying between them. DNA of the CDR3: TGCGCCAGCAGCATGGGTCGGGGTAGGACAATCGAACTCGCTAATGAAAAACTGTTTTTT. Translating it yields CASSMGRGRTIELANEKLFF.

This clone was recorded once. The rearrangement links TRBV30 to TRBJ1-1; no firm D call. The CDR3 has 13 residues. Germline V gene data show CDR1 as GTSNPN and CDR2 as SVGIG (reference sequence). The ends were cut back, 1 base at V and 5 bases at J, with 11 bases in the middle. Here the CDR3 reads CAWSAFGATEAFF. The CDR3 DNA reads TGTGCCTGGAGTGCTTTTGGAGCAACTGAAGCTTTCTTT.

The chain carries TRBV6-1 and TRBJ2-5, with D unclear. This CDR3 is 12 amino acids long. V gave up 5 bases and J gave up 4 bases, with 8 bases separating them. Germline CDR1 is MNHNS and CDR2 is SASEGT. Here the CDR3 DNA reads TGTGCCAGCAGTTATTGGGGAGAGACCCAGTACTTC. It codes for CASSYWGETQYF.

V gene TRBV4-1 combines with J gene TRBJ1-1; weak D call: TRBD1 (6 bases). The CDR3 has 15 residues. CDR1 is MGHRA and CDR2 is YSYEKL in the germline V gene. V was shortened by 2 bases and J by 0 bases, with 10 bases between the two germline ends. Written as DNA, the CDR3 is TGCGCCAGCAGCCAAATGACAGGAATGAACACTGAAGCTTTCTTT. Residues: CASSQMTGMNTEAFF.

The V gene is TRBV5-1, the J gene TRBJ2-2; D perhaps matches TRBD1 (6 bases). Germline values: CDR1 SGHRS, CDR2 YFSETQ. The CDR3 covers 16 residues. The V gene lost 4 bases and the J gene lost 0 bases, with 13 bases spanning the gap. The CDR3 reads CASSNTGTPNTGELFF. The CDR3 region has the DNA TGCGCCAGCAGCAACACCGGGACACCGAACACCGGGGAGCTGTTTTTT.